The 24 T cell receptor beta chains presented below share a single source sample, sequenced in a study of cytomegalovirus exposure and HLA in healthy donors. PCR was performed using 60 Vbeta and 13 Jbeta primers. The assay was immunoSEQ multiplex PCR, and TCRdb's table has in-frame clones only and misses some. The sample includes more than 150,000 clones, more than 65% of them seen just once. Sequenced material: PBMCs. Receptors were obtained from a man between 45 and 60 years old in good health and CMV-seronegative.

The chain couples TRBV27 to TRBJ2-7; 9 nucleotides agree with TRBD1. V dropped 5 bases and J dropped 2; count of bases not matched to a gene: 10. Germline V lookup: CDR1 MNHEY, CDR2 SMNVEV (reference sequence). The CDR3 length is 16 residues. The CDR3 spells CASSALWTGVTYEQYF. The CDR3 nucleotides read TGTGCCAGCAGTGCCCTCTGGACAGGGGTTACCTACGAGCAGTACTTC.

CDR3 amino acids: CASSPFRRGDTDTQYF. The CDR3 coding sequence is TGTGCCAGCTCACCATTTCGGCGGGGGGACACAGATACGCAGTATTTT. The rearrangement uses TRBV18 and TRBJ2-3; 8 bases align to TRBD2. Losses at the gene ends were 2 bases for V and 2 bases for J; bases not matched to a gene: 6. The V gene's germline CDR1 is KGHSH and CDR2 LQKENI. CDR3 length equals 16 residues.

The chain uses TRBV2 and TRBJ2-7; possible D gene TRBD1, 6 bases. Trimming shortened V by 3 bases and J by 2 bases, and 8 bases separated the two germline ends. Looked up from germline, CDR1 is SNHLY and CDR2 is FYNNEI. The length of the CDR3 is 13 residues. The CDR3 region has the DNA TGTGCCAGCAGTGAGGGGGCCACCTACGAGCAGTACTTC. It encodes CASSEGATYEQYF. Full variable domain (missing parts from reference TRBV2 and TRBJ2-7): EPEVTQTPSHQVTQMGQEVILRCVPISNHLYFYWYRQILGQKVEFLVSFYNNEISEKSEIFDDQFSVERPDGSNFTLKIRSTKLEDSAMYFCASSEGATYEQYFGPGTRLTVT.

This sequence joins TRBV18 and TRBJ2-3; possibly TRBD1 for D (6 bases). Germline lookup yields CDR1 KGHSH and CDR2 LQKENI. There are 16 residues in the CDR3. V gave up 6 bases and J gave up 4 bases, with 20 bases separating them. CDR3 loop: CASSLRDKSFADTQYF. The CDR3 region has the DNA TGTGCCAGCTCGCTACGGGACAAAAGTTTCGCAGATACGCAGTATTTT.

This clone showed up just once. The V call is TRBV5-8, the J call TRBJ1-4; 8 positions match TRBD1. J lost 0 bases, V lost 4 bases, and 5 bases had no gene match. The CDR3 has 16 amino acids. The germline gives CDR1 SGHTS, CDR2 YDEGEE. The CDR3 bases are TGTGCCAGCAGCAAGACAGGGGCGGCAACTAATGAAAAACTGTTTTTT. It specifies CASSKTGAATNEKLFF. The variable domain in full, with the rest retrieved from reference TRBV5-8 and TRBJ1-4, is EAGVTQSPTHLIKTRGQQATLRCSPISGHTSVYWYQQALGLGLQFLLWYDEGEERNRGNFPPRFSGRQFPNYSSELNVNALELEDSALYLCASSKTGAATNEKLFFGSGTQLSVL.

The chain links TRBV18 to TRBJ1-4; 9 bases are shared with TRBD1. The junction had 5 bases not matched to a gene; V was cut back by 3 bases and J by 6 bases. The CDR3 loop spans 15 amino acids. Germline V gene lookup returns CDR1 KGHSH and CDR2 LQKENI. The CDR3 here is CASSPGTGSHEKLFF. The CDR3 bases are TGTGCCAGCTCACCCGGGACAGGGTCCCATGAAAAACTGTTTTTT. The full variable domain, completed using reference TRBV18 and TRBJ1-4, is NAGVMQNPRHLVRRRGQEARLRCSPMKGHSHVYWYRQLPEEGLKFMVYLQKENIIDESGMPKERFSAEFPKEGPSILRIQQVVRGDSAAYFCASSPGTGSHEKLFFGSGTQLSVL.

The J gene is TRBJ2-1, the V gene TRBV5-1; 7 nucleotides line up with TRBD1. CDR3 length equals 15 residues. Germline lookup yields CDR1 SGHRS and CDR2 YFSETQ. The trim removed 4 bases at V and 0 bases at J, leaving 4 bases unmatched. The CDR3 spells CASSRQGYSYNEQFF. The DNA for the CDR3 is TGCGCCAGCAGCCGACAGGGCTACTCCTACAATGAGCAGTTCTTC.

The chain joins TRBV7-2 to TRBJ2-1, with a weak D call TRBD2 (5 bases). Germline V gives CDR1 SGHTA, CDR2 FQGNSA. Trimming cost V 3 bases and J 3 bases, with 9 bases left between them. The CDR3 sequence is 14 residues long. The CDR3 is CASSFERYYNEQFF. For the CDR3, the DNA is TGTGCCAGCAGCTTCGAGCGGTACTACAATGAGCAGTTCTTC.

CDR3 nucleotides: TGCGCCAGCAGCTCTGCAGGATATGGCTACACCTTC. This translates into CASSSAGYGYTF. V is TRBV5-1 and J is TRBJ1-2; no definite D call. Germline CDR1 SGHRS, CDR2 YFSETQ. CDR3 length equals 12 residues. Trimming took off 3 bases at V and 5 bases at J, with 8 bases between the two ends.

As DNA, the CDR3 is TGTGCCAGCAGCTCGGCCCTACAGGGAAGCACTGAAGCTTTCTTT. Translated: CASSSALQGSTEAFF. The chain is built from TRBV7-2 and TRBJ1-1, with a weak D call TRBD1 (6 bases). The CDR3 runs to 15 residues. Germline lookup yields CDR1 SGHTA and CDR2 FQGNSA. Trimming took off 4 bases at V and 4 bases at J, with 16 bases between the two ends.

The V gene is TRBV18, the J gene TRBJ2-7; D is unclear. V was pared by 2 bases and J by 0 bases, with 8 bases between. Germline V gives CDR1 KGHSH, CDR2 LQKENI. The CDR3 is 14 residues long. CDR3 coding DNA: TGTGCCAGCTCACCAGGCTTTGGCTCCTACGAGCAGTACTTC. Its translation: CASSPGFGSYEQYF.

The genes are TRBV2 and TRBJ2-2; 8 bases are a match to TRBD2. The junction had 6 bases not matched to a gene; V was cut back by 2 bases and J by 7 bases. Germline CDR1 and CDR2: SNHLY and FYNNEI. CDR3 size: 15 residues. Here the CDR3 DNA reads TGTGCCAGCAGTGAATCTCGCGGGGGGAGCGGGGAGCTGTTTTTT. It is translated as CASSESRGGSGELFF.

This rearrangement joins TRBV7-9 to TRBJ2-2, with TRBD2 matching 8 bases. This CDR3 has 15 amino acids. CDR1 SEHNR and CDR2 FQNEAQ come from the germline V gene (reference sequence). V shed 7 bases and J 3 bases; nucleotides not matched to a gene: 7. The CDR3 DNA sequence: TGTGCCAGCATCGAGCGGGGGACTTACACCGGGGAGCTGTTTTTT. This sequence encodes CASIERGTYTGELFF.

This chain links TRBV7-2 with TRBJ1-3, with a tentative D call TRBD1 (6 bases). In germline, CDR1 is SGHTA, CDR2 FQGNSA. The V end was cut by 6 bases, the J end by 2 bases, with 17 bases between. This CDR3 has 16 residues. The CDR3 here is CASRSTPDSPGNTIYF. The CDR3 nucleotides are TGTGCCAGCAGGAGCACCCCGGACAGTCCTGGAAACACCATATATTTT.

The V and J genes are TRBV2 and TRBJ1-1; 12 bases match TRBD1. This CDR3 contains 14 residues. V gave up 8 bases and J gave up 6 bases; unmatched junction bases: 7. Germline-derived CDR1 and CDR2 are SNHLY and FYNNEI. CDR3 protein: CASGRDRGHAEAFF. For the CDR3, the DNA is TGTGCCAGCGGACGGGACAGGGGGCACGCTGAAGCTTTCTTT.

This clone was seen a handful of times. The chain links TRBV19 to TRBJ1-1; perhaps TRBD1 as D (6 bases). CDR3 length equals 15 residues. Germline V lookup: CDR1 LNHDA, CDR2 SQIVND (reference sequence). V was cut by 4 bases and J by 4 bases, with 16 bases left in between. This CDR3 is CASSTQGSRGTEAFF. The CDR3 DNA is TGTGCCAGTAGTACTCAGGGGTCCAGAGGCACTGAAGCTTTCTTT.

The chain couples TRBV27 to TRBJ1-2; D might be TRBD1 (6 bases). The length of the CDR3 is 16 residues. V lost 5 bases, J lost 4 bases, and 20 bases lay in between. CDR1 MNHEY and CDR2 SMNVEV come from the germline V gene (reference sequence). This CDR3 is CASSPSTGELPYGYTF. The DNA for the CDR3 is TGTGCCAGCAGTCCCTCGACAGGCGAGTTACCCTATGGCTACACCTTC.

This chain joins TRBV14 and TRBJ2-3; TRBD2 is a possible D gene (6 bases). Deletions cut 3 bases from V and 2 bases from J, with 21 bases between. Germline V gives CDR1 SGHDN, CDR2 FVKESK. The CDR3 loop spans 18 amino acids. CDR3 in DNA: TGTGCCAGCAGCCAGGGTCGAGGAGGGGACCTCCCCACAGATACGCAGTATTTT. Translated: CASSQGRGGDLPTDTQYF.

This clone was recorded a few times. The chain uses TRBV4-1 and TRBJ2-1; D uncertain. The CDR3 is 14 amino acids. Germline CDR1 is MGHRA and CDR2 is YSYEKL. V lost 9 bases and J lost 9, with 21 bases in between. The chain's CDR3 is CASSTVSDPGEQFF. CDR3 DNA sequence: TGCGCCAGTTCGACTGTATCTGACCCCGGTGAGCAGTTCTTC.

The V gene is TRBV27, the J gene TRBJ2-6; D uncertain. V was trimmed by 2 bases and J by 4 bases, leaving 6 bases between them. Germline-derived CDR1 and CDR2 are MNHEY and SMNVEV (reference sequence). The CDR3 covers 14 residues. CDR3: CASSLREGANVLTF. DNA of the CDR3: TGTGCCAGCAGTTTACGAGAAGGGGCCAACGTCCTGACTTTC.

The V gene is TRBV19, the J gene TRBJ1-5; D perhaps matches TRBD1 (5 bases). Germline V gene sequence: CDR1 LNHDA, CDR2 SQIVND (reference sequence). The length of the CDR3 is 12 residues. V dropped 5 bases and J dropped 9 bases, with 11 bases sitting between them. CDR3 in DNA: TGTGCCAGTAGTGGTAACGGGGGGCCCCAGCATTTT. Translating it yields CASSGNGGPQHF.

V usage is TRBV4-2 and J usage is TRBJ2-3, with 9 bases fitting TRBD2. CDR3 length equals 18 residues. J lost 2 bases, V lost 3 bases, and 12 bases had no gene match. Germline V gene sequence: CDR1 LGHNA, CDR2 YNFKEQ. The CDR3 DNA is TGTGCCAGCAGCCAGGCCCTTACCAGCGGGGGGACCACAGATACGCAGTATTTT. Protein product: CASSQALTSGGTTDTQYF.

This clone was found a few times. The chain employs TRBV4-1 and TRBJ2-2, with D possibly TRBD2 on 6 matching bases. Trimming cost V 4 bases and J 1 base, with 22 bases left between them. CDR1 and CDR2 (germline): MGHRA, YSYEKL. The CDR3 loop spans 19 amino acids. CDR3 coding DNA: TGCGCCAGCAGCCCCCGCCCCGGGACTTTTGCCGGGAACACCGGGGAGCTGTTTTTT. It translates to CASSPRPGTFAGNTGELFF.

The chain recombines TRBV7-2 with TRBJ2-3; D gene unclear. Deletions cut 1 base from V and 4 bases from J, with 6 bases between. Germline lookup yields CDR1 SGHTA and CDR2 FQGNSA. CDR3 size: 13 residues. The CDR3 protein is CASSLVPSDTQYF. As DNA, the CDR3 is TGTGCCAGCAGCTTAGTCCCCTCAGATACGCAGTATTTT.